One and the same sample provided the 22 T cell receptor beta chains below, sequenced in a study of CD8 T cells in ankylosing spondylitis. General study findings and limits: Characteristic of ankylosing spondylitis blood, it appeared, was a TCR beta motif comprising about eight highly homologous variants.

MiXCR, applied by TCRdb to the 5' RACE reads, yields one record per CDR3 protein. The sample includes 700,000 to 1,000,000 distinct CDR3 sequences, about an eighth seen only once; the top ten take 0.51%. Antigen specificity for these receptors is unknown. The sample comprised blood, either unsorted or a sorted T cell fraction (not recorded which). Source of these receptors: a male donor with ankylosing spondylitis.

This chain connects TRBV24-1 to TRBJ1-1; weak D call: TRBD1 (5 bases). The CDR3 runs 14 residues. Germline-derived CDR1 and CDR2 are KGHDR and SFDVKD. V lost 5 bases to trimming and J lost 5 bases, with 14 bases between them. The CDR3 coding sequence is TGTGCCACCAGTGGAAGAGGGGATGCGACTGAAGCTTTCTTT. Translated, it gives CATSGRGDATEAFF.

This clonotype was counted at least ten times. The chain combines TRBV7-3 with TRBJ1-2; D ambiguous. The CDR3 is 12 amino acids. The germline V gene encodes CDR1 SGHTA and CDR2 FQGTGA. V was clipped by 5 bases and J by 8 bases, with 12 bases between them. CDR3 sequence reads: CASSPGVTGYTF. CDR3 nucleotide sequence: TGTGCCAGCAGCCCCGGGGTAACCGGCTACACCTTC.

CDR3 protein: CASSLSTGDHEQYF. The CDR3 DNA sequence: TGTGCCAGCAGCTTAAGTACAGGGGACCACGAGCAGTACTTC. This chain joins TRBV7-9 and TRBJ2-7; 7 positions match TRBD1. With 2 bases clipped from V and 5 bases from J, the junction kept 6 bases outside the gene matches. Germline loops: CDR1 SEHNR, CDR2 FQNEAQ (reference sequence). The CDR3 length is 14 residues.

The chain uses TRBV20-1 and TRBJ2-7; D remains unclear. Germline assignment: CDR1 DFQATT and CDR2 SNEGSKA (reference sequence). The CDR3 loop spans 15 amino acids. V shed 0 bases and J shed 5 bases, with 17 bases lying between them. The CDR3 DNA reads TGCAGTGCTAGAGATCTAAGGTCCCTCCGAGACGAGCAGTACTTC. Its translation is CSARDLRSLRDEQYF.

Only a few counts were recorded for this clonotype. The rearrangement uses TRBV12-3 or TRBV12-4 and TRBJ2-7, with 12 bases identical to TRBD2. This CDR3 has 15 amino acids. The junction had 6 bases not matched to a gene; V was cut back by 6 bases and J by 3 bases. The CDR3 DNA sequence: TGTGCCAGCAGCTCAACGACTAGCGGGGGCTACGAGCAGTACTTC. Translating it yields CASSSTTSGGYEQYF.

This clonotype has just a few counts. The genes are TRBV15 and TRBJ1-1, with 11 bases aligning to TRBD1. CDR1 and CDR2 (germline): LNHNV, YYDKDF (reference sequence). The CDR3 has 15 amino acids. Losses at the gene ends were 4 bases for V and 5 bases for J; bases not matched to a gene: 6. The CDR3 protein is CATSKGQGGRTEAFF. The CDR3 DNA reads TGTGCCACCAGCAAGGGACAGGGGGGCCGGACTGAAGCTTTCTTT.

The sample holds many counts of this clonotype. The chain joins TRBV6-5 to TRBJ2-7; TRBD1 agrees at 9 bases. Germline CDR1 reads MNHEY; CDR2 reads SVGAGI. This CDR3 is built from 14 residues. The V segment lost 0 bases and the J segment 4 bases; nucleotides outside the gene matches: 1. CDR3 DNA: TGTGCCAGCAGTTACTCGGACAGGGGTTACGAGCAGTACTTC. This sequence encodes CASSYSDRGYEQYF.

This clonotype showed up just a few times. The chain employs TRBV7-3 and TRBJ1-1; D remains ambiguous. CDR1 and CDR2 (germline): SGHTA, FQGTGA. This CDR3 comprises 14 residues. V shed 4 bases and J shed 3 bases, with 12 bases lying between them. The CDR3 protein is CASSSTSADTEAFF. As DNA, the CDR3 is TGTGCCAGCAGCTCCACATCAGCGGACACTGAAGCTTTCTTT.

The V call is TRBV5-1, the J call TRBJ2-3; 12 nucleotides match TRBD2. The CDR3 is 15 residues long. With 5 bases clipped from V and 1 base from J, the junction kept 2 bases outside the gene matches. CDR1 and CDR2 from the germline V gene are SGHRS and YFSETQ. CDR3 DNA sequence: TGCGCCAGCAGGCGACTAGCGGGAGGCACAGATACGCAGTATTTT. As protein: CASRRLAGGTDTQYF.

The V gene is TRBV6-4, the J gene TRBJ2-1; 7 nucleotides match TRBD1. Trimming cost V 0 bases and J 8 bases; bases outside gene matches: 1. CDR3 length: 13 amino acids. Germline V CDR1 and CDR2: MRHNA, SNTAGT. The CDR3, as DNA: TGTGCCAGCAGTGACTCAGGGGGCTATGAGCAGTTCTTC. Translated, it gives CASSDSGGYEQFF.

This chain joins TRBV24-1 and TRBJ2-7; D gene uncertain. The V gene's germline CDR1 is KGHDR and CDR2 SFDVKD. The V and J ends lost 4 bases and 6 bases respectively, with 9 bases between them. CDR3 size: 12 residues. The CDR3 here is CATSERSGEQYF. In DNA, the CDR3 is TGTGCCACCAGTGAAAGATCGGGCGAGCAGTACTTC.

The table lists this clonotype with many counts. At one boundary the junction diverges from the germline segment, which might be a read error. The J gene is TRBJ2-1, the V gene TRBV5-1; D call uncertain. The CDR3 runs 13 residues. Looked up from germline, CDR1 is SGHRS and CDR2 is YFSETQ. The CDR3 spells CASSLDDYNEQFF. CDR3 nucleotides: TGTGCCAGCAGCTTAGACGATTACAATGAGCAGTTCTTC.

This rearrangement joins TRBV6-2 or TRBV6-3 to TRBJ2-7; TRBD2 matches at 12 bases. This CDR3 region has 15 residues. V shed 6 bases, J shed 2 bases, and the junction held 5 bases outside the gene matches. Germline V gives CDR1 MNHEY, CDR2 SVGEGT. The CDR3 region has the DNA TGTGCCAGCAGACTACTAGCGGGGGGAACCTACGAGCAGTACTTC. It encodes CASRLLAGGTYEQYF.

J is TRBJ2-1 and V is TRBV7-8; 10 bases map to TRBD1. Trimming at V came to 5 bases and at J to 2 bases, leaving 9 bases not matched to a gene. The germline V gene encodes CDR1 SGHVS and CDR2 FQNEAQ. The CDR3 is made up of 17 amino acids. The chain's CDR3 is CASSRKSGTGAYNEQFF. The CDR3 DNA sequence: TGTGCCAGCAGCCGAAAGTCTGGGACAGGGGCCTACAATGAGCAGTTCTTC.

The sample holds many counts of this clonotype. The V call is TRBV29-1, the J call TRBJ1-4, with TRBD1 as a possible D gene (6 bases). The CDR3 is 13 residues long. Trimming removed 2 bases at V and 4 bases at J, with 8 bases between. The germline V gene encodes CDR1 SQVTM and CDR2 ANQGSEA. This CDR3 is CSVERGHNEKLFF. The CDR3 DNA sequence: TGCAGCGTTGAACGGGGGCATAATGAAAAACTGTTTTTT.

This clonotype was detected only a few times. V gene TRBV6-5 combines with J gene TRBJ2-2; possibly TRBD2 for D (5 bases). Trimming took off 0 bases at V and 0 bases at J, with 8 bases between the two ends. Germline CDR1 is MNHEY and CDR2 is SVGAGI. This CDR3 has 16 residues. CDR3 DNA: TGTGCCAGCAGTTACTCGGGAGACACGAACACCGGGGAGCTGTTTTTT. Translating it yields CASSYSGDTNTGELFF.

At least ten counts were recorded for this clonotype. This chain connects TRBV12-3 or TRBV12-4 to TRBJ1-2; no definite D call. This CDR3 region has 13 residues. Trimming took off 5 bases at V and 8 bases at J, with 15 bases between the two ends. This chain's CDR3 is CASSPGPQNGYTF. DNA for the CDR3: TGTGCCAGCAGTCCCGGGCCTCAGAACGGCTACACCTTC.

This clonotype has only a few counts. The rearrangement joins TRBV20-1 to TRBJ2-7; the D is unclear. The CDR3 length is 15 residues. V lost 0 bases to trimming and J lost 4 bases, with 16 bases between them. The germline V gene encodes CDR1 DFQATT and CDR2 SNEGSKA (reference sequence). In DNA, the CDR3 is TGCAGTGCTAGAGATCTGACGTCTCGAATTTACGAGCAGTACTTC. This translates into CSARDLTSRIYEQYF.

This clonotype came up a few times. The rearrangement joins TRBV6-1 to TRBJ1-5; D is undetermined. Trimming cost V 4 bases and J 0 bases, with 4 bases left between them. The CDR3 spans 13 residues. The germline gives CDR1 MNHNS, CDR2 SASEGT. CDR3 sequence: CASSGVSNQPQHF. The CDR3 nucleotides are TGTGCCAGCAGTGGGGTTAGCAATCAGCCCCAGCATTTT.

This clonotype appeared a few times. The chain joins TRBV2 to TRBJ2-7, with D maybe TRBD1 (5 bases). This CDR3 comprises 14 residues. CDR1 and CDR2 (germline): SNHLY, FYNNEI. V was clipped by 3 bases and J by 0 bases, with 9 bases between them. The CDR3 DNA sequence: TGTGCCAGCAGTGACCAGGGATACTCCTACGAGCAGTACTTC. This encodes CASSDQGYSYEQYF.

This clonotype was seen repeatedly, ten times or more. CDR3 in DNA: TGCAGTGCTAGACGTCTAGCGGGAACGTTTGGGTCCTACGAGCAGTACTTC. This gives the protein CSARRLAGTFGSYEQYF. V and J are TRBV20-1 and TRBJ2-7, with 9 positions matching TRBD2. Trimming cost V 2 bases and J 1 base; bases outside gene matches: 12. From germline, CDR1 is DFQATT and CDR2 SNEGSKA (reference sequence). This CDR3 spans 17 amino acids.

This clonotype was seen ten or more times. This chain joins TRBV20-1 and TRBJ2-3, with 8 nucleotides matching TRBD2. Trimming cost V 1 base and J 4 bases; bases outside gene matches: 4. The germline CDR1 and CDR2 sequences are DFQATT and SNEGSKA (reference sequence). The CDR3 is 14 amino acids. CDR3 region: CSARAGGSADTQYF. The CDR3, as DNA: TGCAGTGCTAGAGCGGGAGGGTCCGCAGATACGCAGTATTTT.